Shown below are 26 T cell receptor beta chains from a single sample sequenced in a study of blood T cells in healthy people across ages. The second PCR ran roughly 7 to 11 cycles with a sample-barcoded 5' primer and J-beta primers. MiXCR, run by TCRdb on the 5' RACE reads, gives a single entry per CDR3 protein. The table includes some 900,000 distinct CDR3 sequences, approximately 49% detected once. The sequencing sample was made of blood. Every receptor here comes from a man aged 25 to 45 in good health.

This clonotype was observed a handful of times. V is TRBV25-1 and J is TRBJ2-5; no definite D call. The CDR3 is made up of 13 amino acids. V lost 0 bases and J lost 1, with 3 bases in between. Germline lookup yields CDR1 MGHDK and CDR2 SYGVNS. The CDR3 sequence: CASSEYPQETQYF. CDR3 DNA sequence: TGTGCCAGCAGTGAATATCCCCAAGAGACCCAGTACTTC.

V and J are TRBV12-3 or TRBV12-4 and TRBJ1-5; 8 bases line up with TRBD1. Trimming took 5 bases from V and 5 from J; bases not matched to a gene: 8. CDR3 length: 15 residues. The CDR3: CASSRTGIGYQPQHF. CDR3 coding DNA: TGTGCCAGCAGTAGGACAGGGATCGGTTATCAGCCCCAGCATTTT.

Remarks on this clonotype: Being one base from a much bigger clone, this may be a read error. The chain uses TRBV6-2 or TRBV6-3 and TRBJ2-1, with TRBD2 matching 10 bases. Trimming at V came to 3 bases and at J to 2 bases, leaving 7 bases not matched to a gene. The CDR3 extends over 17 amino acids. Per germline, CDR1 MNHEY and CDR2 SVGEGT. CDR3 region: CASSYLSSGGTYNEQFF. DNA for the CDR3: TGTGCCAGCAGTTATCTGTCTAGCGGGGGTACCTACAATGAGCAGTTCTTC.

This clonotype showed up just a few times. The chain links TRBV2 to TRBJ2-3; 7 positions agree with TRBD2. Germline V lookup: CDR1 SNHLY, CDR2 FYNNEI. The junction had 6 bases not matched to a gene; V was cut back by 1 base and J by 5 bases. The CDR3 totals 15 residues. The CDR3 sequence is CASSEGGGPVDTQYF. Here the CDR3 DNA reads TGTGCCAGCAGTGAAGGCGGGGGACCGGTAGATACGCAGTATTTT.

This clonotype was seen at least ten times. The rearrangement links TRBV7-2 to TRBJ2-3; D gene unclear. Deletions cut 6 bases from V and 0 bases from J, with 10 bases between. Per germline, CDR1 SGHTA and CDR2 FQGNSA. This CDR3 region has 14 residues. The CDR3 region is CASRRSLSTDTQYF. In DNA form, the CDR3 reads TGTGCCAGCAGGCGGTCTCTCAGCACAGATACGCAGTATTTT.

Comments on this clonotype: Sequence at one end of the junction differs from germline and may be a read error. The chain employs TRBV7-7 and TRBJ2-7; TRBD1 might be the D (6 bases). This CDR3 is built from 16 residues. CDR1 is SSHAT and CDR2 is FNYEAQ in the germline V gene (reference sequence). CDR3 region: CASSPDLEGDSYEQYF. Written as DNA, the CDR3 is TGTGCTAGCAGCCCTGACTTAGAGGGGGACTCCTACGAGCAGTACTTC.

The chain joins TRBV5-1 to TRBJ2-5; TRBD1 might be the D (5 bases). The CDR3 is made up of 13 amino acids. V lost 8 bases and J lost 4, with 15 bases in between. Germline CDR1 and CDR2: SGHRS and YFSETQ. This chain's CDR3 is CASQTDGGETQYF. Written as DNA, the CDR3 is TGCGCCAGTCAGACAGATGGTGGAGAGACCCAGTACTTC.

The J gene is TRBJ2-2, the V gene TRBV12-3 or TRBV12-4; D call uncertain. CDR3 length equals 14 residues. V shed 6 bases and J shed 1 base, with 9 bases lying between them. The CDR3 sequence: CASSQLLNTGELFF. CDR3 DNA: TGTGCCAGCAGCCAACTCTTGAACACCGGGGAGCTGTTTTTT.

About this clonotype: Germline is not matched at one junction end, which may reflect a read error. The V and J genes are TRBV7-9 and TRBJ1-1; TRBD1 might be the D (5 bases). CDR1 is SEHNR, CDR2 FQNEAQ, per germline (reference sequence). CDR3 length equals 11 residues. The chain's CDR3 is CASSSTGLTFF. The CDR3 coding sequence is TGTGCTAGCAGCTCCACAGGTTTGACTTTCTTT.

The chain couples TRBV7-2 to TRBJ2-1; 11 bases are shared with TRBD1. This CDR3 is built from 16 residues. Germline CDR1 reads SGHTA; CDR2 reads FQGNSA. Losses at the gene ends were 5 bases for V and 9 bases for J; bases not matched to a gene: 12. The CDR3 region is CASSILGQGATVEQFF. CDR3 in DNA: TGTGCCAGCAGCATTCTTGGACAGGGGGCGACCGTTGAGCAGTTCTTC.

This clonotype was seen many times. This chain uses TRBV20-1 with TRBJ2-7, with D possibly matching TRBD2 (6 bases). Germline values: CDR1 DFQATT, CDR2 SNEGSKA (reference sequence). This CDR3 is 15 amino acids long. The ends were cut back, 0 bases at V and 0 bases at J, with 12 bases in the middle. The CDR3, as DNA: TGCAGTGCTAGAGATACGGGACTTCTCTCCTACGAGCAGTACTTC. It translates to CSARDTGLLSYEQYF.

The chain combines TRBV28 with TRBJ2-5; D is unclear. Germline V gene sequence: CDR1 MDHEN, CDR2 SYDVKM. This CDR3 region has 16 residues. V gave up 2 bases and J gave up 4 bases, with 17 bases separating them. The CDR3 sequence: CASSLNSVVASETQYF. The CDR3 coding sequence is TGTGCCAGCAGTTTAAACTCAGTTGTCGCATCAGAGACCCAGTACTTC.

The gene calls are TRBV7-9 and TRBJ2-7; D may match TRBD1 or TRBD2 (5 bases each). Germline CDR1 is SEHNR and CDR2 is FQNEAQ (reference sequence). The V end lost 8 bases, the J end lost 5 bases, and 16 bases lay between the germline ends. This CDR3 comprises 13 residues. CDR3 in DNA: TGTGCCAGCGGCCGGGACGGTTTGGACGAGCAGTACTTC. Encoded protein: CASGRDGLDEQYF.

The chain employs TRBV12-3 or TRBV12-4 and TRBJ2-7, with a possible D match to TRBD2 (6 bases). V was clipped by 3 bases and J by 2 bases, with 11 bases between them. The CDR3 covers 14 residues. The CDR3 loop is CASSFQGLTYEQYF. The CDR3 DNA reads TGTGCCAGCAGTTTCCAGGGACTTACCTACGAGCAGTACTTC.

V and J are TRBV5-4 and TRBJ2-7, with D maybe TRBD1 (7 bases). The V end lost 4 bases, the J end lost 3 bases, and 23 bases lay between the germline ends. The CDR3 consists of 17 residues. The germline CDR1 and CDR2 sequences are SGHNT and YYREEE (reference sequence). In DNA, the CDR3 is TGTGCCAGCAGCGCGCAGAGTTTCAGGGGGGCGCGCTACGAGCAGTACTTC. Translation: CASSAQSFRGARYEQYF. Using reference TRBV5-4 and TRBJ2-7 for the parts outside the CDR3, the full variable domain is ETGVTQSPTHLIKTRGQQVTLRCSSQSGHNTVSWYQQALGQGPQFIFQYYREEENGRGNFPPRFSGLQFPNYSSELNVNALELDDSALYLCASSAQSFRGARYEQYFGPGTRLTVT.

This clonotype occurred many times. An end of the junction does not agree with germline; a read error may underlie this. The V and J genes are TRBV5-1 and TRBJ2-5; TRBD2 aligns across 10 bases. The length of the CDR3 is 15 residues. Germline values: CDR1 SGHRS, CDR2 YFSETQ. Here the CDR3 reads CASSLSGGPQETQYF. The CDR3 DNA sequence: TGTGCCAGCAGCCTTAGCGGGGGGCCGCAAGAGACCCAGTACTTC.

The table lists this clonotype with many counts. The chain couples TRBV7-2 to TRBJ2-1; no clear D gene. This CDR3 spans 13 amino acids. CDR1 is SGHTA, CDR2 FQGNSA, per germline. Trimming shortened V by 2 bases and J by 2 bases, and 4 bases separated the two germline ends. The CDR3 DNA reads TGTGCCAGCAGCTTAAAGGCCTACAATGAGCAGTTCTTC. Its translation is CASSLKAYNEQFF.

The chain combines TRBV3-1 with TRBJ2-1; D possibly uses TRBD1 or TRBD2 (5 bases each). CDR3 length: 14 residues. Germline V gene lookup returns CDR1 LGHDT and CDR2 YNNKEL (reference sequence). V lost 3 bases and J lost 3, with 9 bases in between. CDR3 coding DNA: TGTGCCAGCAGCCAGGTTGGGGGCTACAATGAGCAGTTCTTC. Translation gives CASSQVGGYNEQFF.

This chain uses TRBV12-3 or TRBV12-4 with TRBJ1-1, with a possible D match to TRBD1 (5 bases). The CDR3 loop spans 15 amino acids. Trimming removed 6 bases from V and 2 bases from J, with 16 bases in between. The chain's CDR3 is CASSPNGGRNTEAFF. CDR3 nucleotides: TGTGCCAGCAGCCCCAATGGGGGGAGAAACACTGAAGCTTTCTTT.

The table lists this clonotype with a few counts. The chain recombines TRBV6-2 or TRBV6-3 with TRBJ2-5; 7 nucleotides match TRBD1. Germline assignment: CDR1 MNHEY and CDR2 SVGEGT. V was pared by 7 bases and J by 2 bases, with 7 bases of the junction left unmatched. This CDR3 is 14 amino acids long. Here the CDR3 DNA reads TGTGCCAGCACCCCCGGGACAGTTCAAGAGACCCAGTACTTC. Translating gives CASTPGTVQETQYF.

The rearrangement uses TRBV20-1 and TRBJ2-1; 7 nucleotides match TRBD1. After removal of 3 bases from V and 0 bases from J, the junction contained 5 bases not matched to a gene. The CDR3 loop spans 15 amino acids. From germline, CDR1 is DFQATT and CDR2 SNEGSKA (reference sequence). CDR3 amino acids: CSASRGTSSYNEQFF. The DNA for the CDR3 is TGCAGTGCTAGCAGGGGGACCAGCTCCTACAATGAGCAGTTCTTC.

The chain employs TRBV3-1 and TRBJ2-4; no clear D gene. CDR1 is LGHDT, CDR2 YNNKEL, per germline (reference sequence). With 3 bases removed from V and 5 bases from J, the gap between germline ends came to 5 bases. CDR3 length: 12 amino acids. CDR3 sequence: CASSQIQNIQYF. Here the CDR3 DNA reads TGTGCCAGCAGCCAGATACAAAACATTCAGTACTTC.

The chain is built from TRBV24-1 and TRBJ2-1; 9 bases are a match to TRBD2. CDR3 length: 15 amino acids. Losses at the gene ends were 10 bases for V and 5 bases for J; bases not matched to a gene: 11. The germline gives CDR1 KGHDR, CDR2 SFDVKD. CDR3 nucleotides: TGTGCCACAACCCTCGGCGGGGGGGGAGACAATGAGCAGTTCTTC. Amino acids: CATTLGGGGDNEQFF.

J is TRBJ2-5 and V is TRBV10-3; D is unresolved. This CDR3 has 11 amino acids. Trimming stripped 6 bases from V and 3 bases from J, with 5 bases between. Germline V gene data show CDR1 as ENHRY and CDR2 as SYGVKD. The CDR3 spells CAIRTEETQYF. The CDR3 region has the DNA TGTGCCATCAGAACGGAAGAGACCCAGTACTTC.

The V gene is TRBV11-1, the J gene TRBJ1-1; D is perhaps TRBD1 (5 bases). The CDR3 totals 13 residues. Germline-derived CDR1 and CDR2 are SGHAT and FQDESV (reference sequence). Trimming shortened V by 4 bases and J by 6 bases, and 12 bases separated the two germline ends. CDR3 region: CASSSGPPAEAFF. The DNA of the CDR3 is TGTGCCAGCAGCTCGGGACCGCCGGCTGAAGCTTTCTTT.

This clonotype was counted a single time. This chain uses TRBV11-1 with TRBJ2-1, with 10 bases that match TRBD1. This CDR3 contains 15 residues. V gave up 4 bases and J gave up 6 bases; unmatched junction bases: 6. The germline V gene has CDR1 SGHAT and CDR2 FQDESV (reference sequence). The CDR3: CASSSGTGALNEQFF. The CDR3 bases are TGTGCCAGCAGCTCCGGGACAGGGGCCCTCAATGAGCAGTTCTTC. The complete variable domain, with remaining parts taken from reference TRBV11-1 and TRBJ2-1, reads EAEVAQSPRYKITEKSQAVAFWCDPISGHATLYWYRQILGQGPELLVQFQDESVVDDSQLPKDRFSAERLKGVDSTLKIQPAELGDSAMYLCASSSGTGALNEQFFGPGTRLTVL.